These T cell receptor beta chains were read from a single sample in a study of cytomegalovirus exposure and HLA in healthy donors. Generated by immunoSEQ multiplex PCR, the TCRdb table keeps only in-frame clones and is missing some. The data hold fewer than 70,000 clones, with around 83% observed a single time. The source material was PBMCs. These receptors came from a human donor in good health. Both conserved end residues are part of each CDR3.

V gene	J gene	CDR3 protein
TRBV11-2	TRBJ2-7	CASRKSPGTSGSYEQYF
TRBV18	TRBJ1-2	CASSPPGRGVYGYTF
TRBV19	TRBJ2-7	CASSDSGRPYEQYF
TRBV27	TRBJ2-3	CASSLTHGTDTQYF
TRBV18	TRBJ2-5	CASSPLRGHQETQYF
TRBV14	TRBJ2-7	CASREGGGSYEQYF
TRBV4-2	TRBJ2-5	CASSQRRSYSEETQYF
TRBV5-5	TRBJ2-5	CASSPAGLANQETQYF
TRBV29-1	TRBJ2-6	CSVEIRGAGANVLTF
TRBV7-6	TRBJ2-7	CASSPYSSYEQYF
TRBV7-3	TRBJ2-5	CASSPGGSSGYGAQYF
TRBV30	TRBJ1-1	CAWNPGMNTEAFF
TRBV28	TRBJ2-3	CASTLGGVGTDTQYF
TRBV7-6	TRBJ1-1	CASSLMGDTEAFF
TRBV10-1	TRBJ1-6	CASSEGEGSPLHF
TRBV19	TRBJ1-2	CASSQGTGYTF
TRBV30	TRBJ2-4	CAGDRGRTAGGKNIQYF
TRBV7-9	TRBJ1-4	CASSLMGDAGEKLFF
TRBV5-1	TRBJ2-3	CASSPGQVEDTQYF
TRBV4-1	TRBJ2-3	CASSSGRALAGDTQYF
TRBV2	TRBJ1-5	CASTSETGGQPQHF
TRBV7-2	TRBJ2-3	CASSARASTDTQYF
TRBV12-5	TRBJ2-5	CASGLGGLAGGQETQYF
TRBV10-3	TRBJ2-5	CASSLGQGQETQYF
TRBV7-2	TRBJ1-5	CASSLVWTGGMQPQHF
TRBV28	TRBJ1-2	CASSTTGTPDYGYTF
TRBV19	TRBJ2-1	CASSILAGGKGNEQFF
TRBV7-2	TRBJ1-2	CASSPGQGTYGYTF
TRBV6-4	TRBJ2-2	CASSDGGAGGELFF
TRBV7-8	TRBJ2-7	CASSFRGTTHEQYF
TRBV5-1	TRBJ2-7	CASSLVPGYEQYF
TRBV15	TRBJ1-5	CATSRAAGQPQHF
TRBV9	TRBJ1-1	CASSFTDTEAFF
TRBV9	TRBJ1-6	CASSAGPVGQLNSPLHF
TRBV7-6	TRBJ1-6	CASSPRTGPTSPLHF
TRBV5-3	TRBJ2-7	CARSRLGGLAGYEQYF
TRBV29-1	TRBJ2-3	CSAVAVTDTQYF
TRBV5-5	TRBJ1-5	CASSSTGRGQPQHF